The rows below give T cell receptor beta chains drawn from one sample of a study of shared clonotypes between healthy human individuals. TCRdb's copy holds only in-frame clones and misses some; the assay was immunoSEQ multiplex PCR. Among about 2.1 million clones listed, around 93% were seen once. The material sequenced was naive CD8+ T cells from PBMCs. The receptors come from a man aged 18 to 29 in good health. Some clones in this sample may be carry-over from other donors' samples. Both conserved end residues are trimmed from each CDR3.

V: TRBV10-3
J: TRBJ1-4
CDR3: AISTGEGEKLF

V: TRBV5-8
J: TRBJ2-7
CDR3: ASSLIGHYEQY

V: TRBV27
J: TRBJ2-3
CDR3: ASSPGGGDTQY

V: TRBV28
J: TRBJ2-7
CDR3: ASSQFTGLGDEQY

V: TRBV7-9
J: TRBJ1-1
CDR3: ASSLAGTGEAF

V: TRBV7-8
J: TRBJ2-7
CDR3: ASSRDSRSSYEQY

V: TRBV27
J: TRBJ2-1
CDR3: ASNTLAGAYNEQF

V: TRBV7-8
J: TRBJ2-5
CDR3: ASSVLLAGGLETQY

V: TRBV19
J: TRBJ1-1
CDR3: ASSIDRDRAYTEAF

V: TRBV7-6
J: TRBJ2-3
CDR3: ASSSRQGGTDTQY

V: TRBV2
J: TRBJ1-3
CDR3: ASSEAGISGNTIY

V: TRBV4-3
J: TRBJ2-3
CDR3: ASSQDQATQY

V: TRBV27
J: TRBJ2-7
CDR3: ASSFSGTGNYEQY

V: TRBV11-2
J: TRBJ1-2
CDR3: ASTLGGAGRYGYT

V: TRBV13
J: TRBJ1-2
CDR3: ASSLGRGVRYGYT

V: TRBV9
J: TRBJ2-7
CDR3: ASSVGGQGYEQY

V: TRBV5-1
J: TRBJ2-7
CDR3: ASSLLGPPAYEQY

V: TRBV29-1
J: TRBJ2-2
CDR3: SVGAATGELF

V: TRBV27
J: TRBJ2-7
CDR3: ASSLSGKGYEQY

V: TRBV5-5
J: TRBJ2-6
CDR3: ASSLGQVPGANVLT

V: TRBV9
J: TRBJ2-1
CDR3: ASSVQTSGRSDEQF

V: TRBV5-6
J: TRBJ1-2
CDR3: ASIAGQGGGYT

V: TRBV28
J: TRBJ2-7
CDR3: ASSSRPGLANPYEQY

V: TRBV7-9
J: TRBJ2-7
CDR3: ASSPTSGRDLYEQY

V: TRBV9
J: TRBJ2-7
CDR3: ASSPGLADSYEQY

V: TRBV28
J: TRBJ2-5
CDR3: ASASVGTGYQETQY

V: TRBV6-1
J: TRBJ2-1
CDR3: ASSPIGAGAVEQF

V: TRBV9
J: TRBJ1-5
CDR3: ASSLDGNSNQPQH

V: TRBV6-6
J: TRBJ1-4
CDR3: ASTRGEAEKLF